Shown below are 27 T cell receptor beta chains from a single sample sequenced in a study of T cell changes during pregnancy in multiple sclerosis. Measured with immunoSEQ multiplex PCR; TCRdb has only the in-frame clones, and not every one. The sample has 100,000 or so clones; roughly 92% are singletons. The specimen comprised peripheral blood, sampled after pregnancy. Receptor source: a female donor with multiple sclerosis, enrolled in a pregnancy study.

This clone showed up just once. V is TRBV28 and J is TRBJ2-7; 12 nucleotides line up with TRBD2. CDR3 length: 17 residues. Trimming removed 5 bases from V and 0 bases from J; junction bases left unmatched: 8. Looked up from germline, CDR1 is MDHEN and CDR2 is SYDVKM. CDR3 sequence: CASSGRSTSGSSYEQYF. The CDR3 DNA sequence: TGTGCCAGCAGTGGTAGGTCGACTAGCGGGAGCTCCTACGAGCAGTACTTC.

This sequence joins TRBV12-5 and TRBJ2-2, with 9 bases fitting TRBD1. Trimming at V came to 9 bases and at J to 6 bases, leaving 11 bases not matched to a gene. Germline V lookup: CDR1 LGHNT, CDR2 FRNRAP. CDR3 length: 15 residues. The CDR3 sequence is CASGPGQGYPGELFF. In DNA form, the CDR3 reads TGTGCTAGCGGCCCGGGACAGGGATACCCCGGGGAGCTGTTTTTT.

The genes are TRBV5-1 and TRBJ2-1, with 14 positions matching TRBD2. The V and J ends lost 2 bases and 4 bases, in that order; junction bases with no gene match: 5. CDR3 length: 17 amino acids. The V gene's germline CDR1 is SGHRS and CDR2 YFSETQ. For the CDR3, the DNA is TGCGCCAGCAGCTTCGGACTAGCGGGGGGCCGATACAATGAGCAGTTCTTC. This translates into CASSFGLAGGRYNEQFF.

The rearrangement uses TRBV7-9 and TRBJ2-1; 8 nucleotides agree with TRBD2. CDR3 size: 13 residues. Trimming took 11 bases from V and 5 from J; bases not matched to a gene: 8. Germline V lookup: CDR1 SEHNR, CDR2 FQNEAQ (reference sequence). The CDR3 reads CASAGGKNNEQFF. DNA for the CDR3: TGTGCCTCGGCGGGAGGCAAAAACAATGAGCAGTTCTTC.

V and J are TRBV6-4 and TRBJ2-2; D is undetermined. The CDR3 is 14 residues long. Germline assignment: CDR1 MRHNA and CDR2 SNTAGT. Trimming stripped 4 bases from V and 5 bases from J, with 11 bases between. In DNA form, the CDR3 reads TGTGCCAGCAGTGCGCTAGTCGGAACCGGGGAGCTGTTTTTT. Its translation: CASSALVGTGELFF.

This sequence joins TRBV5-6 and TRBJ1-5; TRBD1 might be the D (6 bases). The CDR3 extends over 16 amino acids. The germline V gene encodes CDR1 SGHDT and CDR2 YYEEEE. The V end was cut by 3 bases, the J end by 4 bases, with 17 bases between. The DNA of the CDR3 is TGTGCCAGCAGCTCCGGAGGCGTCAGGGGAAATCAGCCCCAGCATTTT. This sequence encodes CASSSGGVRGNQPQHF.

CDR3 loop: CASRRTGTNEKLFF. Here the CDR3 DNA reads TGTGCCAGCAGAAGAACGGGTACTAATGAAAAACTGTTTTTT. The chain uses TRBV4-2 and TRBJ1-4; D not certain. This CDR3 has 14 amino acids. The V gene's germline CDR1 is LGHNA and CDR2 YNFKEQ. With 6 bases removed from V and 2 bases from J, the gap between germline ends came to 10 bases.

This clone was picked up one time. CDR3 region: CASNLDRGGGEQYF. Here the CDR3 DNA reads TGTGCCAGCAATCTCGACAGGGGCGGGGGCGAGCAGTACTTC. V is TRBV28 and J is TRBJ2-7; D perhaps matches TRBD1 (8 bases). The V end was cut by 7 bases, the J end by 6 bases, with 19 bases between. CDR3 length: 14 residues. Germline CDR1 is MDHEN and CDR2 is SYDVKM.

The chain combines TRBV10-2 with TRBJ1-1; no definite D call. Trimming took 7 bases from V and 1 from J, leaving 10 bases between them. Germline V lookup: CDR1 WSHSY, CDR2 SAAADI. This CDR3 comprises 13 residues. The CDR3 here is CASTVTGNTEAFF. CDR3 DNA: TGCGCCAGCACCGTGACGGGGAACACTGAAGCTTTCTTT.

The CDR3 is CASSLTPGQGQETQYF. CDR3 nucleotide sequence: TGCGCCAGCAGCTTGACACCGGGACAGGGCCAAGAGACCCAGTACTTC. The chain combines TRBV5-1 with TRBJ2-5; 9 nucleotides align to TRBD1. This CDR3 is built from 16 residues. Trimming at V came to 1 base and at J to 1 base, leaving 5 bases not matched to a gene. Germline V lookup: CDR1 SGHRS, CDR2 YFSETQ. Drawing the rest from reference TRBV5-1 and TRBJ2-5, the complete variable domain is KAGVTQTPRYLIKTRGQQVTLSCSPISGHRSVSWYQQTPGQGLQFLFEYFSETQRNKGNFPGRFSGRQFSNSRSEMNVSTLELGDSALYLCASSLTPGQGQETQYFGPGTRLLVL.

V and J are TRBV12-5 and TRBJ2-7; weak D call: TRBD1 (5 bases). The germline V gene has CDR1 LGHNT and CDR2 FRNRAP. The CDR3 loop spans 13 amino acids. Trimming removed 4 bases from V and 6 bases from J, with 13 bases in between. This chain's CDR3 is CASGSAGFREQYF. The CDR3 bases are TGTGCTAGTGGTTCGGCAGGGTTTCGCGAGCAGTACTTC.

CDR3 region: CASSVSGGNEQFF. DNA for the CDR3: TGTGCCAGCAGCGTATCAGGGGGCAATGAGCAGTTCTTC. The V and J genes are TRBV9 and TRBJ2-1, with TRBD1 matching 7 bases. V lost 1 base, J lost 6 bases, and 1 base stayed unmatched. There are 13 residues in the CDR3. Germline CDR1 and CDR2: SGDLS and YYNGEE.

The chain has TRBV29-1 and TRBJ2-6; 8 bases align to TRBD1. Germline V gives CDR1 SQVTM, CDR2 ANQGSEA. The CDR3 spans 18 residues. The V segment lost 6 bases and the J segment 0 bases; nucleotides outside the gene matches: 13. CDR3 DNA: TGCAGCGTACACGGGACAGGCCTGGGAAGCTCTGGGGCCAACGTCCTGACTTTC. It specifies CSVHGTGLGSSGANVLTF. The whole variable domain, filled in from reference TRBV29-1 and TRBJ2-6, reads SAVISQKPSRDICQRGTSLTIQCQVDSQVTMMFWYRQQPGQSLTLIATANQGSEATYESGFVIDKFPISRPNLTFSTLTVSNMSPEDSSIYLCSVHGTGLGSSGANVLTFGAGSRLTVL.

The J gene is TRBJ1-5, the V gene TRBV4-1, with TRBD1 as a possible D gene (5 bases). Germline V gene lookup returns CDR1 MGHRA and CDR2 YSYEKL. V lost 1 base and J 4 bases, leaving 8 bases between the germline ends. The CDR3 extends over 14 amino acids. In DNA, the CDR3 is TGCGCCAGCAGCCAAGTCCAGGGTAATCAGCCCCAGCATTTT. Protein product: CASSQVQGNQPQHF.

The CDR3 sequence: CASRQRGSPYYGYTF. DNA for the CDR3: TGTGCCAGCAGGCAAAGAGGGTCTCCATACTATGGCTACACCTTC. V and J are TRBV27 and TRBJ1-2, with D unresolved. The CDR3 length is 15 residues. Trimming removed 6 bases from V and 3 bases from J, with 17 bases in between. Germline loops: CDR1 MNHEY, CDR2 SMNVEV (reference sequence).

CDR3 DNA: TGTGCCAGCGGACATTCCACAGATACGCAGTATTTT. This sequence encodes CASGHSTDTQYF. The rearrangement links TRBV6-6 to TRBJ2-3; possible D gene TRBD1, 5 bases. The V gene lost 8 bases and the J gene lost 2 bases, with 8 bases spanning the gap. The CDR3 length is 12 residues. In germline, CDR1 is MNHNY, CDR2 SVGAGI (reference sequence).

The J gene is TRBJ2-7, the V gene TRBV19; TRBD2 might be the D (6 bases). CDR1 LNHDA and CDR2 SQIVND come from the germline V gene (reference sequence). There are 13 residues in the CDR3. Trimming took off 5 bases at V and 1 base at J, with 9 bases between the two ends. This chain's CDR3 is CASSAAGSYEQYF. DNA for the CDR3: TGTGCCAGTAGTGCAGCGGGTTCCTACGAGCAGTACTTC.

A few counts support this clone. The rearrangement joins TRBV9 to TRBJ2-2, with unresolved D. V dropped 0 bases and J dropped 0 bases, with 6 bases sitting between them. Germline CDR1 is SGDLS and CDR2 is YYNGEE. The CDR3 totals 15 residues. DNA of the CDR3: TGTGCCAGCAGCGTAGCACTACCGAACACCGGGGAGCTGTTTTTT. Protein product: CASSVALPNTGELFF.

The rearrangement links TRBV7-6 to TRBJ1-1, with D uncertain. This CDR3 has 15 residues. Germline CDR1 is SGHVS and CDR2 is FNYEAQ. Trimming removed 1 base from V and 7 bases from J, with 16 bases in between. The CDR3 sequence is CASSLGGSLGGEAFF. The CDR3 DNA is TGTGCCAGCAGCTTAGGCGGTTCTTTGGGTGGTGAAGCTTTCTTT.

V gene TRBV7-9 combines with J gene TRBJ1-1; D possibly corresponds to TRBD1 (5 bases). The CDR3 is made up of 12 amino acids. Trimming removed 6 bases from V and 10 bases from J, with 15 bases in between. Germline CDR1 and CDR2: SEHNR and FQNEAQ (reference sequence). In DNA form, the CDR3 reads TGTGCCAGCAGGGTCAGGGTGAGTCCAGCTTTCTTT. The encoded protein is CASRVRVSPAFF.

The V call is TRBV5-1, the J call TRBJ1-1; weak D call: TRBD1 (6 bases). Trimming shortened V by 0 bases and J by 3 bases, and 12 bases separated the two germline ends. CDR1 SGHRS and CDR2 YFSETQ come from the germline V gene. This CDR3 has 15 amino acids. The DNA for the CDR3 is TGCGCCAGCAGCTTGGACGGGGGGCGGTACACTGAAGCTTTCTTT. This encodes CASSLDGGRYTEAFF.

CDR3 sequence: CASSSGLATGELFF. CDR3 DNA sequence: TGTGCTAGTTCCTCGGGACTAGCCACCGGGGAGCTGTTTTTT. V usage is TRBV12-5 and J usage is TRBJ2-2; 9 bases line up with TRBD2. CDR1 and CDR2 (germline): LGHNT, FRNRAP. The CDR3 covers 14 residues. With 8 bases clipped from V and 4 bases from J, the junction kept 5 bases outside the gene matches.

The CDR3 DNA reads TGTGCCTGGAGTCCCAGTAGCCGGACTCTCAGATACAATGAGCAGTTCTTC. Amino acids: CAWSPSSRTLRYNEQFF. V and J are TRBV30 and TRBJ2-1, with a weak D call TRBD2 (5 bases). Trimming took 2 bases from V and 4 from J, leaving 21 bases between them. Germline lookup yields CDR1 GTSNPN and CDR2 SVGIG (reference sequence). The CDR3 spans 17 residues.

This chain's CDR3 is CASSQDSNLRLAPIDEQFF. As DNA, the CDR3 is TGCGCCAGCAGCCAAGATTCAAACTTGCGACTCGCCCCCATCGATGAGCAGTTCTTC. This chain joins TRBV4-3 and TRBJ2-1, with D unresolved. V lost 0 bases and J lost 8, with 26 bases in between. CDR3 length equals 19 residues. The germline V gene encodes CDR1 LGHNA and CDR2 YSLEER.

The chain carries TRBV7-2 and TRBJ1-2; weak D call: TRBD1 (6 bases). The germline V gene encodes CDR1 SGHTA and CDR2 FQGNSA. CDR3 length equals 15 residues. V was trimmed by 2 bases and J by 1 base, leaving 11 bases between them. CDR3 DNA: TGTGCCAGCAGCTTAATGGGGGCCGGTAACTATGGCTACACCTTC. Amino acid sequence: CASSLMGAGNYGYTF.

The gene calls are TRBV5-1 and TRBJ1-1; TRBD1 is a possible D gene (6 bases). Germline CDR1 is SGHRS and CDR2 is YFSETQ. The CDR3 loop spans 12 amino acids. Trimming left V 4 bases short and J 8 bases short, with 12 bases between. The CDR3 nucleotides read TGCGCCAGCAGCCAGACAGGCAGAGAAGCTTTCTTT. Protein: CASSQTGREAFF.

V is TRBV5-5 and J is TRBJ1-3; 7 positions agree with TRBD1. The J segment lost 0 bases and the V segment lost 6 bases, leaving 6 bases of the junction unmatched. This CDR3 is 15 amino acids long. From germline, CDR1 is SGHKS and CDR2 YYEKEE (reference sequence). The CDR3 DNA reads TGTGCCAGCACCTGGGGACAGAGCTCTGGAAACACCATATATTTT. It translates to CASTWGQSSGNTIYF.